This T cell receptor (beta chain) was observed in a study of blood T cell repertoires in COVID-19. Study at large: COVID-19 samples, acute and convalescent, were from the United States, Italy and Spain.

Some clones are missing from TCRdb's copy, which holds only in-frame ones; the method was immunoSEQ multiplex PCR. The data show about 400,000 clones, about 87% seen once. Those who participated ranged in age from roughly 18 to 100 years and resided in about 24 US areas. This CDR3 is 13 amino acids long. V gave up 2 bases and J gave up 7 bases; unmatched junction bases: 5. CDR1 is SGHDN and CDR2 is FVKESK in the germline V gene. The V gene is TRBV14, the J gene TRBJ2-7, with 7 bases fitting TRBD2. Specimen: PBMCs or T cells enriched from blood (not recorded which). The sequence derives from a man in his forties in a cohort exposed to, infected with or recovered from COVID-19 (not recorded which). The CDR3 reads CASSQRVGGEQYF. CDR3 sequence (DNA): TGTGCCAGCAGCCAACGCGTCGGGGGGGAGCAGTACTTC.